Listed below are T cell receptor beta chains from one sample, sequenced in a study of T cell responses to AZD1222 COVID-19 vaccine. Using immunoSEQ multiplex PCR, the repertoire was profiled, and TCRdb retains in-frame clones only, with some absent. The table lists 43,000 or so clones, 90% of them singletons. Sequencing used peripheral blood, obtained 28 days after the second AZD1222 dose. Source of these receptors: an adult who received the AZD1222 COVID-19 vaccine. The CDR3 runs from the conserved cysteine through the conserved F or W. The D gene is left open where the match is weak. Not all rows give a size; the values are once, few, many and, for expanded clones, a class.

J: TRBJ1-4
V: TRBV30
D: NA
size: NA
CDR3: CAWRTQGGSEKLFF
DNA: TGTGCCTGGAGGACACAGGGTGGCTCTGAAAAACTGTTTTTT

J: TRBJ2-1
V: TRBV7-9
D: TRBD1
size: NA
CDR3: CASSLGLGQGYNEQFF
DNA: TGTGCCAGCAGCTTAGGTTTGGGACAGGGCTACAATGAGCAGTTCTTC

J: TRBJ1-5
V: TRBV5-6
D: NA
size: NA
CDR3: CASSSTNQPQHF
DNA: TGTGCCAGCAGCTCCACTAATCAGCCCCAGCATTTT

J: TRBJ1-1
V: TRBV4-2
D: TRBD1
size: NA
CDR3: CASSHLEGRGQGAFDTEAFF
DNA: TGTGCCAGCAGCCACCTCGAAGGGCGGGGACAGGGGGCATTTGACACTGAAGCTTTCTTT

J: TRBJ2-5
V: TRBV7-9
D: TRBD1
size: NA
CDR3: CASSSRTGRQETQYF
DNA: TGTGCCAGCAGCTCACGGACAGGGCGCCAAGAGACCCAGTACTTC

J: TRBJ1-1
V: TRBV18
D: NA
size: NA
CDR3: CASSEGMNTEAFF
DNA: TGTGCCAGCTCAGAGGGTATGAACACTGAAGCTTTCTTT

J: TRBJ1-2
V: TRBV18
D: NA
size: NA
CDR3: CASSRLTDPLSGYTF
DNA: TGTGCCAGCTCAAGACTGACGGACCCACTATCTGGCTACACCTTC

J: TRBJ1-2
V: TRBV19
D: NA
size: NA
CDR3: CASSTVGGANGYTF
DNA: TGTGCCAGTAGTACCGTGGGGGGGGCCAATGGCTACACCTTC

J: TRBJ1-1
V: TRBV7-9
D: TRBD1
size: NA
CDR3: CASSLLRPGQFLNTEAFF
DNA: TGTGCCAGCAGCTTACTGAGACCGGGACAGTTCTTGAACACTGAAGCTTTCTTT

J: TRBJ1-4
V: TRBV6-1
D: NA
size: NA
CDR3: CASSDEALIRFF
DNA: TGTGCCAGCAGTGACGAGGCCCTAATCCGGTTTTTT

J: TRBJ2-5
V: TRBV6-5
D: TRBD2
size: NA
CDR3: CASSRGGADVETQYF
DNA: TGTGCCAGCAGCCGCGGGGGGGCCGATGTAGAGACCCAGTACTTC

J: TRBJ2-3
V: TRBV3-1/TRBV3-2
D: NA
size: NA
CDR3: CASSQDISDTQYF
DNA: TGTGCCAGCAGCCAAGATATCTCAGATACGCAGTATTTT

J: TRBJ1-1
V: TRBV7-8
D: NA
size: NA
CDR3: CASSLAVASGNTEAFF
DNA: TGTGCCAGCAGCTTAGCGGTCGCCTCGGGGAACACTGAAGCTTTCTTT

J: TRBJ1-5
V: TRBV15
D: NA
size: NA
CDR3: CATSRGPSRGQPQHF
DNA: TGTGCCACCAGCAGAGGGCCCTCAAGGGGACAGCCCCAGCATTTT

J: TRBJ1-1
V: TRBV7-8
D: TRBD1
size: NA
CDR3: CASSRTGGGMNTEAFF
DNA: TGTGCCAGCAGCCGGACAGGGGGCGGGATGAACACTGAAGCTTTCTTT

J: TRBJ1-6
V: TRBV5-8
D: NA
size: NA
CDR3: CASSGGTGRYNSPLHF
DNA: TGTGCCAGCAGCGGGGGGACGGGACGGTATAATTCACCCCTCCACTTT

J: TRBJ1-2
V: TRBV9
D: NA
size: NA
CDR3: CASSVAGGNYGYTF
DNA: TGTGCCAGCAGCGTAGCTGGGGGGAACTATGGCTACACCTTC

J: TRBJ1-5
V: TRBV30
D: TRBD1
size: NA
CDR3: CAWSHLDRFNQPQHF
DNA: TGTGCCTGGAGTCACCTGGACAGGTTCAATCAGCCCCAGCATTTT

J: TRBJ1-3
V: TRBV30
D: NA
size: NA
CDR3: CAWGSTDSGNTIYF
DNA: TGTGCCTGGGGGTCGACAGACTCTGGAAACACCATATATTTT

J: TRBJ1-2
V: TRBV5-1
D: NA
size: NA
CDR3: CASSLNGRYGYTF
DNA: TGCGCCAGCAGCTTGAACGGTCGCTATGGCTACACCTTC

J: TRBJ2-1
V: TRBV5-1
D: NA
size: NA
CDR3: CASRPAVFSYNEQFF
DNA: TGCGCCAGCAGGCCCGCGGTCTTCTCCTACAATGAGCAGTTCTTC

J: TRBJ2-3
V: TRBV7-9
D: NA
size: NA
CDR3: CASSRGQNTDTQYF
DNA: TGTGCCAGCAGCCGGGGGCAAAACACAGATACGCAGTATTTT

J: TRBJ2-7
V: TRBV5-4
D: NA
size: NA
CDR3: CASSRKGDSYEQYF
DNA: TGTGCCAGCAGCAGAAAGGGGGACTCCTACGAGCAGTACTTC

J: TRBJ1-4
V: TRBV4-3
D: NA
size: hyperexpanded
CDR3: CASSQDWSSTEKLFF
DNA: TGCGCCAGCAGCCAAGATTGGAGTAGTACGGAAAAACTGTTTTTT

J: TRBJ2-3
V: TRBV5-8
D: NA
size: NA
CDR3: CASSLPPGHPNSAITDTQYF
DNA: TGTGCCAGCAGCTTGCCTCCGGGACACCCGAACTCGGCGATTACAGATACGCAGTATTTT

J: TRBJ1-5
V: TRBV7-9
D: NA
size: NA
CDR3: CAINPSRDHEGYSNQPQHF
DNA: TGTGCCATCAACCCGTCCCGGGACCACGAGGGGTATAGCAATCAGCCCCAGCATTTT

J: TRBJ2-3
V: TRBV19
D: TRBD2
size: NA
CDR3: CASSLAGGDTQYF
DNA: TGTGCCAGTAGCCTAGCGGGGGGTGATACGCAGTATTTT

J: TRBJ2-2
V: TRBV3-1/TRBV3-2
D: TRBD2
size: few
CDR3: CASSQAKRGSTGELFF
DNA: TGTGCCAGCAGCCAAGCTAAGCGGGGGTCCACCGGGGAGCTGTTTTTT

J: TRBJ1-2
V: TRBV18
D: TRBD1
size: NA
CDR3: CASSPFDRADYGYTF
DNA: TGTGCCAGCTCACCCTTCGACAGGGCCGACTATGGCTACACCTTC

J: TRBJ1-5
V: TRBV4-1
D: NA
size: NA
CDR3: CASSQDPKPGGLNQPQHF
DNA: TGCGCCAGCAGCCAAGATCCTAAGCCCGGGGGGTTAAATCAGCCCCAGCATTTT

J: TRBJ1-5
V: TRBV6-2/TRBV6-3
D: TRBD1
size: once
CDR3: CASSLLGQGNQPQHF
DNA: TGTGCCAGCAGTTTACTGGGACAGGGAAATCAGCCCCAGCATTTT

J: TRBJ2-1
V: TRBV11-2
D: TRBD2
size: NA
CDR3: CASSLGLAGGQGNEQFF
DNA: TGTGCCAGCAGCTTAGGGCTAGCGGGGGGCCAGGGCAATGAGCAGTTCTTC

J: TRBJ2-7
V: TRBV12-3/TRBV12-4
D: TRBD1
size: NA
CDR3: CASDGQGGYEQYF
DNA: TGTGCCAGCGACGGACAGGGGGGATACGAGCAGTACTTC

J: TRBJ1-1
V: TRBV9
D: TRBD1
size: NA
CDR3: CASSGPTGKAFF
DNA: TGTGCCAGCAGCGGGCCGACAGGGAAGGCTTTCTTT

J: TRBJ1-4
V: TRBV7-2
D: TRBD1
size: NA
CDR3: CASSSRSGQRVNEKLFF
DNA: TGTGCCAGCAGCTCCCGGTCGGGACAGAGGGTTAATGAAAAACTGTTTTTT

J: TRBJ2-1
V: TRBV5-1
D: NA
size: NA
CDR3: CASSLGLPTNEQFF
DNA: TGCGCCAGCAGCTTGGGGCTCCCTACGAATGAGCAGTTCTTC

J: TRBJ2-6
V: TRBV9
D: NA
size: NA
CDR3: CASSRTGANVLTF
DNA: TGTGCCAGCAGCCGAACTGGGGCCAACGTCCTGACTTTC

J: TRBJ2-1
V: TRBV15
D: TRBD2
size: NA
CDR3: CATSRDLGAGGYEQFF
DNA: TGTGCCACCAGCAGAGATTTGGGAGCGGGGGGCTATGAGCAGTTCTTC

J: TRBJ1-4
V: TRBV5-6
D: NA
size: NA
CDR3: CASSFPGEDEKLFF
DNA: TGTGCCAGCAGCTTTCCAGGGGAAGACGAAAAACTGTTTTTT

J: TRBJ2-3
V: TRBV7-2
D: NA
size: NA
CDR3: CASNRRVTDTQYF
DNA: TGTGCCAGCAATCGGCGTGTCACAGATACGCAGTATTTT

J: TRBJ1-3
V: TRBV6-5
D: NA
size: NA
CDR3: CASSYGQDGNTIYF
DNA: TGTGCCAGCAGTTACGGGCAGGATGGAAACACCATATATTTT

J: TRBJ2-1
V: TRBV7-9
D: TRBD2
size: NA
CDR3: CASGGLAGYNEQFF
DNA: TGTGCCAGCGGAGGACTAGCGGGGTACAATGAGCAGTTCTTC

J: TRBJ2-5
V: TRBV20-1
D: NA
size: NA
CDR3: CSVIRTQYF
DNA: TGCAGTGTCATACGGACCCAGTACTTC

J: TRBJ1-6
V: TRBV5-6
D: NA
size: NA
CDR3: CASSLLAGIVAESPLHF
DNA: TGTGCCAGCAGCCTCCTAGCAGGAATTGTAGCGGAATCACCCCTCCACTTT

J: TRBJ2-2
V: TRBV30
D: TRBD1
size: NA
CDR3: CASKGQGFVTGELFF
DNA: TGTGCCTCAAAAGGACAGGGGTTCGTAACCGGGGAGCTGTTTTTT

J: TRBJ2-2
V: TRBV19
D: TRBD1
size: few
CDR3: CASSPRGTGNTGELFF
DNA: TGTGCCAGTAGTCCTAGGGGGACAGGGAACACCGGGGAGCTGTTTTTT

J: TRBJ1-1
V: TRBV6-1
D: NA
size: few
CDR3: CASSEYRDGNTEAFF
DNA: TGTGCCAGCAGTGAGTATCGGGACGGGAACACTGAAGCTTTCTTT

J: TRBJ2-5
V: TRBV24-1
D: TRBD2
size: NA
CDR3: CATSVKRDPILETQYF
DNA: TGTGCCACCAGTGTAAAGCGGGATCCTATTTTGGAGACCCAGTACTTC

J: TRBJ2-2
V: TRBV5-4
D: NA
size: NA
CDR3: CASSSAQGTSELFF
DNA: TGTGCCAGCAGCTCGGCCCAGGGTACGTCGGAGCTGTTTTTT

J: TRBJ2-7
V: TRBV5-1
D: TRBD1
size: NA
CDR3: CASSLDGQGLYEQYF
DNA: TGCGCCAGCAGCTTGGACGGACAGGGGCTCTACGAGCAGTACTTC

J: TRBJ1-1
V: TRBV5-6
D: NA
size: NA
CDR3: CASSWDLTEAFF
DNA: TGTGCCAGCAGCTGGGACCTCACTGAAGCTTTCTTT

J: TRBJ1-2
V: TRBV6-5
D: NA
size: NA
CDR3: CASSRQGANYGYTF
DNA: TGTGCCAGCAGTCGGCAGGGTGCTAACTATGGCTACACCTTC

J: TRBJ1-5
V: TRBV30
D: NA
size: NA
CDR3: CAGTIQGSFNQPQHF
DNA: TGTGCCGGGACGATCCAGGGGTCCTTCAATCAGCCCCAGCATTTT

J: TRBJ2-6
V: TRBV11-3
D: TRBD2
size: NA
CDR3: CASDMSGGSSGANVLTF
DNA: TGTGCCAGTGACATGAGCGGGGGGAGCTCTGGGGCCAACGTCCTGACTTTC